This entry describes one TCR beta chain. Its antigen is unknown. Between the trimmed V and J ends, which lost 2 bases and 5 bases, there was a span of 15 bases. Germline V lookup: CDR1 SEHNR, CDR2 FQNEAQ (reference sequence). This CDR3 comprises 15 residues. The entry originates in a study of shared clonotypes between healthy human individuals. Study as a whole: Sampling drew on donors who were a couple of women and three men aged 18 to 49.

Authors' data handling: For the immunoSEQ data, sequences were junction-only without quality scores, so filtering differed. Sequencing was performed with immunoSEQ multiplex PCR; in TCRdb, only in-frame clones are kept and a portion is missing. V and J calls and clone size come straight from that table; D and trimming were deduced from the DNA. The sample holds about 1,900,000 clones, approximately 95% seen once. Broader study findings: On the whole, naive subsets had larger estimated richness than memory subsets had. Clonotype sharing among donors, it was expected, would be affected by sequencing depth.

CD45RO-negative, CCR7-selected cells formed the naive CD8 fraction, which excluded terminally differentiated effector memory CD45RA+ cells. The sample taken for sequencing was naive CD8+ T cells sorted from blood. This clonotype was sampled from a young man in good health. The J gene is TRBJ2-5, the V gene TRBV7-9, with TRBD1 as a possible D gene (7 bases). CDR3 protein: CASSLTTGDSETQYF. CDR3 nucleotides: TGTGCCAGCAGCTTAACAACAGGGGACTCTGAGACCCAGTACTTC. Variable domain in full (rest from reference TRBV7-9 and TRBJ2-5): DTGVSQNPRHKITKRGQNVTFRCDPISEHNRLYWYRQTLGQGPEFLTYFQNEAQLEKSRLLSDRFSAERPKGSFSTLEIQRTEQGDSAMYLCASSLTTGDSETQYFGPGTRLLVL.